The rows below give T cell receptor beta chains drawn from one sample of a study of T cells in Graves' hyperthyroidism and ophthalmopathy. A single record per CDR3 protein comes from TCRdb applying MiXCR to the multiplex PCR reads. The repertoire holds roughly 750,000 distinct CDR3 sequences, with about a sixth as singletons. The sequenced sample consisted of blood. The receptor source for this set is a young man with Graves' hyperthyroidism. Both conserved end residues are part of each CDR3. The D gene is left open where the match is weak. The listing skips clone size in some rows; elsewhere it reads once, few, many or a size class.

clone_size j_call v_call d_call cdr3_nt cdr3_aa
many TRBJ1-2 TRBV18 . TGTGCCAGCTCACCCCCCCAAGGTGGAGGGGGATTCTATGGCTACACCTTC CASSPPQGGGGFYGYTF
. TRBJ2-3 TRBV7-9 . TGTGCCAGCAGCTCCACCAGGGGAGGGCGCACAGATACGCAGTATTTT CASSSTRGGRTDTQYF
. TRBJ2-7 TRBV9 . TGTGCCAGCAGCGTAGCCCCGGTGCGAGTAGACGAGCAGTACTTC CASSVAPVRVDEQYF
. TRBJ1-2 TRBV20-1 . TGCAGTGCTAGAAAGATCACGTTTCGTGGCTACACCTTC CSARKITFRGYTF
many TRBJ1-1 TRBV10-3 . TGTGCCATCAGTACCAACGGGAACACTGAAGCTTTCTTT CAISTNGNTEAFF
. TRBJ2-3 TRBV3-1 . TGTGCCAGCAGCCGACAAAGGGACGGGATCACAGATACGCAGTATTTT CASSRQRDGITDTQYF
. TRBJ2-4 TRBV5-1 TRBD2 TGCGCCAGCAGCCCGGGGGGGCGAGCGCGTAACATTCAGTACTTC CASSPGGRARNIQYF
few TRBJ2-3 TRBV6-1 . TGTGCCAGCAATGGAGGAGACACAGATACGCAGTATTTT CASNGGDTDTQYF
. TRBJ1-6 TRBV3-1 . TGTGCCAGCAGCCTGGGGGCGCGTTGGATTAATTCACCCCTCCACTTT CASSLGARWINSPLHF
. TRBJ1-1 TRBV12-3/TRBV12-4 . TGTGCCAGCACCTACCTCGAGGTGAGCACTGAAGCTTTCTTT CASTYLEVSTEAFF
. TRBJ2-5 TRBV19 . TGTGCCAGTAGTACCCGGACTGCGCCGGGAGAGACCCAGTACTTC CASSTRTAPGETQYF
many TRBJ1-5 TRBV27 . TGTGCCAGCAGGGCGGGGGCTAGCAATCAGCCCCAGCATTTT CASRAGASNQPQHF
few TRBJ1-1 TRBV6-2/TRBV6-3 . TGTGCCAGCAGTTACTTCGGACAGAACACTGAAGCTTTCTTT CASSYFGQNTEAFF
. TRBJ1-1 TRBV6-1 . TGTGCCAGCAGCCAACTTGTGGGTGGGGGCACTGAAGCTTTCTTT CASSQLVGGGTEAFF
many TRBJ2-5 TRBV20-1 TRBD2 TGCAGTGCTAGTCCTAGCGGGGTCCAAGAGACCCAGTACTTC CSASPSGVQETQYF
few TRBJ1-3 TRBV6-5 . TGTGCCAGCAGTACTCGGACACCCTGGGGAAACACCATATATTTT CASSTRTPWGNTIYF
few TRBJ2-1 TRBV9 . TGTGCCAGCAGCCCCGTGCACAATGAGCAGTTCTTC CASSPVHNEQFF
. TRBJ1-1 TRBV19 TRBD1 TGTGCCAGTAGTATCTTGAGGGGGCGCGGAGCTTTCTTT CASSILRGRGAFF
. TRBJ2-7 TRBV5-1 . TGTGCCAGCAGCCGCCGGGAGTACGAGCAGTACTTC CASSRREYEQYF
many TRBJ2-1 TRBV5-5 TRBD2 TGTGCCAGCAGCACTACCGGGACTAGCGAATACAATGAGCAGTTCTTC CASSTTGTSEYNEQFF
many TRBJ1-1 TRBV7-8 . TGTGCCAGCAGCTTAGAGGCGATCGCCATGAACACTGAAGCTTTCTTT CASSLEAIAMNTEAFF
. TRBJ2-2 TRBV20-1 TRBD1 TGCAGTGCTAGAGCCGTGAAGGGGGCGAGTACCGGGGAGCTGTTTTTT CSARAVKGASTGELFF
few TRBJ2-2 TRBV6-1 TRBD2 TGTGCCAGCAGTTCGGGACTAGCGAGCAATACCGGGGAGCTGTTTTTT CASSSGLASNTGELFF
many TRBJ1-5 TRBV28 . TGTGCCAGCAGTGATAGGGGCGATAGCAATCAGCCCCAGCATTTT CASSDRGDSNQPQHF
. TRBJ2-4 TRBV2 . TGTGCCAGCAGTCTAAACAACATTCAGTACTTC CASSLNNIQYF
. TRBJ1-1 TRBV3-1 . TGTGCCAGCAGCCAAGATTTGCTAGTGAACACTGAAGCTTTCTTT CASSQDLLVNTEAFF
few TRBJ2-5 TRBV6-1 . TGTGCCAGCAGTGATTGGACGGAGCGCCAAGAGACCCAGTACTTC CASSDWTERQETQYF
. TRBJ2-2 TRBV2 . TGTGCCAGCTCCGGCCCGGACCTCACCGGGGAGCTGTTTTTT CASSGPDLTGELFF